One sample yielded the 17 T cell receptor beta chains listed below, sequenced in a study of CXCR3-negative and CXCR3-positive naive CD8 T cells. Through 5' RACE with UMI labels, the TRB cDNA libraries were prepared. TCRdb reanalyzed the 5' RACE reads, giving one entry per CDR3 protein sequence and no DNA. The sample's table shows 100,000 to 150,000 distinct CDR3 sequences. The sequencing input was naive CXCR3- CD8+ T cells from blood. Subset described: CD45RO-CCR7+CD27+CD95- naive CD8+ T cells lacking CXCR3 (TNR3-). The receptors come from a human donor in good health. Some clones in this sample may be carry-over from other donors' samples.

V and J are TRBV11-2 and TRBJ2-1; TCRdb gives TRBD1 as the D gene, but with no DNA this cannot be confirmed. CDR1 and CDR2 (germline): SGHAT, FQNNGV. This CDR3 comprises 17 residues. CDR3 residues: CASSLETGPLTYNEQFF.

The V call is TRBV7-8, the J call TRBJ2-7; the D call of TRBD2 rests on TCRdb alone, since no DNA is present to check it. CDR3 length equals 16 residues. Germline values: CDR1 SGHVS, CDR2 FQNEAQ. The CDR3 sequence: CASSLSTSGRSYEQYF.

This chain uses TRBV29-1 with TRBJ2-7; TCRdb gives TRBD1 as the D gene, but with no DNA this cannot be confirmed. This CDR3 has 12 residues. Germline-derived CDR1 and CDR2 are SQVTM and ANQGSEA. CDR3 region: CSVERPGYEQYF.

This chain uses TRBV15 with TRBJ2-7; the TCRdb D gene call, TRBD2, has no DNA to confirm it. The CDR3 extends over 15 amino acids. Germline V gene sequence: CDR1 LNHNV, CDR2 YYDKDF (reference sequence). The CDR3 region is CATSSRTSGDYEQYF.

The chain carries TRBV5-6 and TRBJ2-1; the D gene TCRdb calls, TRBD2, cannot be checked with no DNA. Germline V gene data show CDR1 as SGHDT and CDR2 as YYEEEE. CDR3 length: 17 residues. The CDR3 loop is CASSPFPAFGSNNEQFF.

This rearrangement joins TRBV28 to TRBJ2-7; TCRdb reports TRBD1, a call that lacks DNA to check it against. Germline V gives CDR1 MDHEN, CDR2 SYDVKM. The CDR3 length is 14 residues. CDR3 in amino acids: CASSPPGQTYEQYF.

The CDR3 here is CASSYLGTSAALYEQYF. The gene calls are TRBV6-2 or TRBV6-3 and TRBJ2-7; with no DNA, the TCRdb D assignment of TRBD2 cannot be verified. Germline CDR1 reads MNHEY; CDR2 reads SVGEGT. CDR3 length: 17 amino acids.

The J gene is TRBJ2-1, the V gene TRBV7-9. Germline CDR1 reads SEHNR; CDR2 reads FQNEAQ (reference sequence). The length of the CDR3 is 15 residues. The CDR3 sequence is CASSLQKSSYNEQFF. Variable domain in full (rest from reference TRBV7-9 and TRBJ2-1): DTGVSQNPRHKITKRGQNVTFRCDPISEHNRLYWYRQTLGQGPEFLTYFQNEAQLEKSRLLSDRFSAERPKGSFSTLEIQRTEQGDSAMYLCASSLQKSSYNEQFFGPGTRLTVL.

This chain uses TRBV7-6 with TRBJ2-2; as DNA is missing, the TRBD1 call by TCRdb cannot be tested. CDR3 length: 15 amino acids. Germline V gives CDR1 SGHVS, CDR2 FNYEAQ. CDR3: CASSLVGGNTGELFF. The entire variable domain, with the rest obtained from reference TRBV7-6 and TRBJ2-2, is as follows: GAGVSQSPRYKVTKRGQDVALRCDPISGHVSLYWYRQALGQGPEFLTYFNYEAQQDKSGLPNDRFSAERPEGSISTLTIQRTEQRDSAMYRCASSLVGGNTGELFFGEGSRLTVL.

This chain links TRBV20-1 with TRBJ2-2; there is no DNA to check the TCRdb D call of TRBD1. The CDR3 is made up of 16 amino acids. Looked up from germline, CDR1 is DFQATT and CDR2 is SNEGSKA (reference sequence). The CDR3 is CSARLRDRTNTGELFF.

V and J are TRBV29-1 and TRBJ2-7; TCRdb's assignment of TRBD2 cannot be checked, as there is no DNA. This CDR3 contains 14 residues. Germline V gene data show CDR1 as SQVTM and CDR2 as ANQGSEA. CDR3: CSVELPGLSYEQYF.

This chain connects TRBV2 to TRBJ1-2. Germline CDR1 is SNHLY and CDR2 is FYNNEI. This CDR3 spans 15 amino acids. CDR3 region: CASSEIADLTYGYTF.

CDR3 region: CASSQETLSTVFGGANVLTF. This rearrangement joins TRBV4-3 to TRBJ2-6. The CDR3 has 20 amino acids. CDR1 and CDR2 from the germline V gene are LGHNA and YSLEER.

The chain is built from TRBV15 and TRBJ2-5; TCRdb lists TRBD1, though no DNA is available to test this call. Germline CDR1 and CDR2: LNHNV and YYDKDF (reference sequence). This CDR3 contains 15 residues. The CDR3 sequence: CATSPTTGTQETQYF.

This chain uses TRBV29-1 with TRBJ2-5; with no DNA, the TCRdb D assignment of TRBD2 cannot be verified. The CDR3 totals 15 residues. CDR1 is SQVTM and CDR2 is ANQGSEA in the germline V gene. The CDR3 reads CSVESGRGRRATQYF.

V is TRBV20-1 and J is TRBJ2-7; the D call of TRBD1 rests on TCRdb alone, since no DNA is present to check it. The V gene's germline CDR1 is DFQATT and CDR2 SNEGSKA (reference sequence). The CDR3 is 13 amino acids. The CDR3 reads CSARGQGTYEQYF.

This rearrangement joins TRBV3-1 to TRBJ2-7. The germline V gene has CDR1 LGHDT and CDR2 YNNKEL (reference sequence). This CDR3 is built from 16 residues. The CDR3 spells CASSPQHRPSSYEQYF.